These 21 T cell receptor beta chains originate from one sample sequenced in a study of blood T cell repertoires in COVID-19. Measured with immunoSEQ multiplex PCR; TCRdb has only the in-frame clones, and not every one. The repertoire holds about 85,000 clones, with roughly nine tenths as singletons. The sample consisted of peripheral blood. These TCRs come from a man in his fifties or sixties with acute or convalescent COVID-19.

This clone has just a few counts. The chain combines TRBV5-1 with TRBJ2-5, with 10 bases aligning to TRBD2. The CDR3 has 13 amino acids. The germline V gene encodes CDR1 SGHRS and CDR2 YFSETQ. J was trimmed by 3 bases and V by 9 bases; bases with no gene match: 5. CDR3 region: CATLLAGEETQYF. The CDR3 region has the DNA TGCGCCACCCTTCTAGCGGGAGAAGAGACCCAGTACTTC.

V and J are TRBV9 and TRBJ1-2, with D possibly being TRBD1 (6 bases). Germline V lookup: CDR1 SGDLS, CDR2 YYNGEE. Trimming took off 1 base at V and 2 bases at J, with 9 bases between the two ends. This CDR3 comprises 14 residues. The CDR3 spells CASSVSDRNYGYTF. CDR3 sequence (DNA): TGTGCCAGCAGCGTATCGGACAGAAACTATGGCTACACCTTC. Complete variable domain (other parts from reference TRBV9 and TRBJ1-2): DSGVTQTPKHLITATGQRVTLRCSPRSGDLSVYWYQQSLDQGLQFLIQYYNGEERAKGNILERFSAQQFPDLHSELNLSSLELGDSALYFCASSVSDRNYGYTFGSGTRLTVV.

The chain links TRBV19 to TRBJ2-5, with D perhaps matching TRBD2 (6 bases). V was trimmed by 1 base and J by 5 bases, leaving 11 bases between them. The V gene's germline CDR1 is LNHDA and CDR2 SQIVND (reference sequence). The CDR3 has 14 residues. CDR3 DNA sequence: TGTGCCAGTAGTATAGTGGGACGGGAGGAGACCCAGTACTTC. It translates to CASSIVGREETQYF.

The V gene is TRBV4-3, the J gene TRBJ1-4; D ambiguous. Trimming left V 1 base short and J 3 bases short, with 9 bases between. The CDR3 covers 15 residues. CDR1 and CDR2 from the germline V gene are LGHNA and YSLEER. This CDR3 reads CASSQAWLANEKLFF. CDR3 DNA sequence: TGCGCCAGCAGCCAAGCGTGGCTCGCTAATGAAAAACTGTTTTTT.

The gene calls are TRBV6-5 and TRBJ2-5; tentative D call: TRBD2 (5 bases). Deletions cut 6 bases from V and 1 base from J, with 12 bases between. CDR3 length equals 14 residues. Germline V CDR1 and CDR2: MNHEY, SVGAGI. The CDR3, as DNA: TGTGCCAGCAGCGAGGGCAGGCGCCAAGAGACCCAGTACTTC. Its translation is CASSEGRRQETQYF.

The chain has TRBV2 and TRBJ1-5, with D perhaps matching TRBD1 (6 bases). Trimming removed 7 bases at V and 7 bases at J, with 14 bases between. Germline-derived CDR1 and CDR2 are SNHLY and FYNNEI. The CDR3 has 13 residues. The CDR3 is CASNEGQGQPQHF. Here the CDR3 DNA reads TGTGCCAGCAACGAGGGACAAGGCCAGCCCCAGCATTTT.

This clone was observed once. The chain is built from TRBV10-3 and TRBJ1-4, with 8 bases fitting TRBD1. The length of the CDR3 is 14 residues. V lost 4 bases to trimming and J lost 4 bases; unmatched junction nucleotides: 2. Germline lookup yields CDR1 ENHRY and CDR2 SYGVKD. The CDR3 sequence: CAISADRGNEKLFF. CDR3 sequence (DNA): TGTGCCATCAGTGCTGACAGGGGTAATGAAAAACTGTTTTTT.

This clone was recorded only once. CDR3 in amino acids: CASSILESNQPQHF. CDR3 nucleotides: TGTGCCAGCAGCATCCTTGAGAGCAATCAGCCCCAGCATTTT. The chain is built from TRBV5-6 and TRBJ1-5; no clear D. The germline V gene has CDR1 SGHDT and CDR2 YYEEEE. This CDR3 has 14 residues. Deletions cut 4 bases from V and 1 base from J, with 9 bases between. Variable domain in full (rest from reference TRBV5-6 and TRBJ1-5): DAGVTQSPTHLIKTRGQQVTLRCSPKSGHDTVSWYQQALGQGPQFIFQYYEEEERQRGNFPDRFSGHQFPNYSSELNVNALLLGDSALYLCASSILESNQPQHFGDGTRLSIL.

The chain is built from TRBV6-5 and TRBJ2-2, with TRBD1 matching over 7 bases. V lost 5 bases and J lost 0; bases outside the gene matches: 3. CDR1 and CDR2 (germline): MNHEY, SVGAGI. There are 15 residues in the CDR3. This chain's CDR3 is CASSPGQPNTGELFF. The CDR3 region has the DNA TGTGCCAGCAGTCCGGGACAGCCGAACACCGGGGAGCTGTTTTTT.

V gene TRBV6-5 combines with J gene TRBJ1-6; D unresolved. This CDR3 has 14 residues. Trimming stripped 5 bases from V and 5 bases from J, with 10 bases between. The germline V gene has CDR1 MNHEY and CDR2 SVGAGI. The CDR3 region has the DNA TGTGCCAGCAGTAAGGAGGCTGATAATTCACCCCTCCACTTT. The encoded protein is CASSKEADNSPLHF.

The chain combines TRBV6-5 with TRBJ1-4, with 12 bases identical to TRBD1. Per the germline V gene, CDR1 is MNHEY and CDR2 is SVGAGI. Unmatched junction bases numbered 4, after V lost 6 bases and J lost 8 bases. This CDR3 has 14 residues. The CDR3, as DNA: TGTGCCAGCAGCCGGGACAGGGGGCGGGAAAAACTGTTTTTT. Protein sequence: CASSRDRGREKLFF.

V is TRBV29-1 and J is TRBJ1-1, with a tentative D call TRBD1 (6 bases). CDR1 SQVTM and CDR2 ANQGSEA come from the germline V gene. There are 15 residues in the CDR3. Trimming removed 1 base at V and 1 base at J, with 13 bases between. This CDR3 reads CSVEGGGRQNTEAFF. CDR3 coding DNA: TGCAGCGTTGAAGGAGGGGGACGCCAGAACACTGAAGCTTTCTTT.

The CDR3: CASSRDSNTDTQYF. The CDR3 DNA is TGTGCCAGCAGCAGGGACAGCAACACAGATACGCAGTATTTT. The chain recombines TRBV7-2 with TRBJ2-3; 7 bases line up with TRBD1. The junction had 4 bases not matched to a gene; V was cut back by 5 bases and J by 2 bases. The CDR3 totals 14 residues. Germline V gene lookup returns CDR1 SGHTA and CDR2 FQGNSA.

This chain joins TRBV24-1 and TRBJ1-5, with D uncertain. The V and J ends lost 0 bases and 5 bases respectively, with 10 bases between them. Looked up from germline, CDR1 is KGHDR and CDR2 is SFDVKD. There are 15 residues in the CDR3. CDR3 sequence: CATSDLRLCDQPQHF. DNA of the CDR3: TGTGCCACCAGTGATTTGCGTCTTTGCGATCAGCCCCAGCATTTT.

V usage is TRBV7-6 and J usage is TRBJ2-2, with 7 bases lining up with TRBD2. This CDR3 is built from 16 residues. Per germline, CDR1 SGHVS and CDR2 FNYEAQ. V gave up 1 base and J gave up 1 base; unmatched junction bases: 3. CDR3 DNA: TGTGCCAGCAGCTTAGTCGGGGAGGGGAACACCGGGGAGCTGTTTTTT. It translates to CASSLVGEGNTGELFF.

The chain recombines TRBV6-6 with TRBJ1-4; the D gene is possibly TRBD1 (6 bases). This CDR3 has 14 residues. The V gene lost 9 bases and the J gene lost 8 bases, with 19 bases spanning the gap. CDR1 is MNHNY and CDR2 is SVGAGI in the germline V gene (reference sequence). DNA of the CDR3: TGTGCCAGTAATTTTAGGGGGTCGGGAGAAAAACTGTTTTTT. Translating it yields CASNFRGSGEKLFF.

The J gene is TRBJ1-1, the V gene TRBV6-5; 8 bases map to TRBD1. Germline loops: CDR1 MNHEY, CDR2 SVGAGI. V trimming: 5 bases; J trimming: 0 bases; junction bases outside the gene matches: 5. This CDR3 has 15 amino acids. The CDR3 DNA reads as TGTGCCAGCAGTCTCCGGACAGGGATGAACACTGAAGCTTTCTTT. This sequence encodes CASSLRTGMNTEAFF.

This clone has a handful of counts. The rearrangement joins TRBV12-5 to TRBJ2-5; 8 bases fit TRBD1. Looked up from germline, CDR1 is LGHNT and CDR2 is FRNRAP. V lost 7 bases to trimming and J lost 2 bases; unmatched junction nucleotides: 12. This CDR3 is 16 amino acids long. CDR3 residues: CASALTPRTGQETQYF. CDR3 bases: TGTGCTAGTGCCCTAACTCCCCGGACAGGGCAAGAGACCCAGTACTTC.

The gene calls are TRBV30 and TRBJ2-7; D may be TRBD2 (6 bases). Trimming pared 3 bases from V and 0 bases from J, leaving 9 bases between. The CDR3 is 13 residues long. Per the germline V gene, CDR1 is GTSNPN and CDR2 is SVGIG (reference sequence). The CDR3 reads CAWSPGSSYEQYV. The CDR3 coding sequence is TGTGCCTGGAGCCCCGGGAGCTCCTACGAGCAGTACGTC.

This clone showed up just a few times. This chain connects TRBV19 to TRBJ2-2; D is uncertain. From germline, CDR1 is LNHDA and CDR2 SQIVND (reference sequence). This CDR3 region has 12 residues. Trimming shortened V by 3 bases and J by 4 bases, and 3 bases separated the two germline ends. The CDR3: CASSIGTGELFF. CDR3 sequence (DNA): TGTGCCAGTAGTATCGGCACCGGGGAGCTGTTTTTT. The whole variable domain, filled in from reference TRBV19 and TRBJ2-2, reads DGGITQSPKYLFRKEGQNVTLSCEQNLNHDAMYWYRQDPGQGLRLIYYSQIVNDFQKGDIAEGYSVSREKKESFPLTVTSAQKNPTAFYLCASSIGTGELFFGEGSRLTVL.

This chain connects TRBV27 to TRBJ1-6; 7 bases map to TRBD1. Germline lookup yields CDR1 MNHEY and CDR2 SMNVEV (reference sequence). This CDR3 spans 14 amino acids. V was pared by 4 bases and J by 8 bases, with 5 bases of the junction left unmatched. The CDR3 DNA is TGTGCCAGCAGTTACCGGACAGGTGATTCACCCCTCCACTTT. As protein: CASSYRTGDSPLHF.